This T cell receptor (beta chain) comes out of a study of blood T cell repertoires in COVID-19. The protocol was immunoSEQ multiplex PCR, while the TCRdb copy is restricted to in-frame clones and leaves out a portion. The sample carries tens of thousands of clones, 85% recorded once. Trimming removed 4 bases from V and 4 bases from J; junction bases left unmatched: 2. The CDR3 is 14 residues long. The germline V gene encodes CDR1 LGHNA and CDR2 YSLEER. Material: peripheral blood. This chain links TRBV4-3 with TRBJ2-3; 10 nucleotides align to TRBD2. The receptor was derived from a human donor in a cohort sampled during active COVID-19. In DNA form, the CDR3 reads TGCGCCAGCAGCCCCGGGACTAGCGCAGATACGCAGTATTTT. Translated, it gives CASSPGTSADTQYF.